A selection of T cell receptor beta chains follows, all from one sample in a study of T cells in tumors after PD-1 blockade. The method was immunoSEQ multiplex PCR; TCRdb's version includes in-frame clones alone and lacks a portion of them. Of 10,000 to 15,000 clones in the sample, 63% were seen once. The material sequenced was tumor tissue, taken before anti-PD-1 treatment. These receptors all stem from a human donor with cutaneous squamous cell carcinoma. The CDR3 runs from the conserved cysteine through the conserved F or W. D genes are given only for firm matches. A clone size is listed for some rows: how often the clone was seen (once, few, many), or a class if it is expanded.

j_call d_call clone_size v_call cdr3_length cdr3_nt cdr3_aa
TRBJ2-3 TRBD2 . TRBV7-2 14 TGTGCCAGCAGCTCCCGTGCGGGGGCAGATACGCAGTATTTT CASSSRAGADTQYF
TRBJ2-1 TRBD2 few TRBV5-1 14 TGCGCCAGCAGCCATAGCGGGGGAGCTAATGAGCAGTTCTTC CASSHSGGANEQFF
TRBJ2-2 . . TRBV27 15 TGTGCCAGCAGCCCTTTCCGAGGGTTGACCGGGGAGCTGTTTTTT CASSPFRGLTGELFF
TRBJ1-6 . . TRBV10-2 17 TGCGCCAGCAGTGAGTCCCCCAGACAGTCTTATAATTCACCCCTCCACTTT CASSESPRQSYNSPLHF
TRBJ1-2 . . TRBV7-9 13 TGTGCCAGCAGCTTAGAGGGACGGTATGGCTACACCTTC CASSLEGRYGYTF
TRBJ2-3 . few TRBV28 12 TGTGCCAGCAGACTGGATCCTGACACGCAGTATTTT CASRLDPDTQYF
TRBJ2-7 . few TRBV18 12 TGTGCCAGCTCACCCAGCGCGTACGAGCAGTACTTC CASSPSAYEQYF
TRBJ2-7 . . TRBV4-2 15 TGTGCCAGCAGCCAAGAGAACAGGGAAGCCTACGAGCAGTACTTC CASSQENREAYEQYF
TRBJ2-5 TRBD2 . TRBV5-5 17 TGTGCCAGCAGCCCATGGACTAGCGGTACCAACCAAGAGACCCAGTACTTC CASSPWTSGTNQETQYF
TRBJ2-1 TRBD1 medium-sized TRBV9 15 TGTGCCAGCAGCGCGGGACAGGGGGTTATCCATGAGCAGTTCTTC CASSAGQGVIHEQFF
TRBJ1-2 TRBD1 . TRBV19 14 TGTGCCAGTAGTATAGGCGACAGGGGGTTTGGCTACACCTTC CASSIGDRGFGYTF
TRBJ1-2 TRBD1 . TRBV28 13 TGTGCCAGCAGTCAGGGGGCTCTGTATGGCTACACCTTC CASSQGALYGYTF
TRBJ2-3 TRBD2 . TRBV14 16 TGTGCCAGCAGCCAAGGACTAGCGGGAGGAGTAGATACGCAGTATTTT CASSQGLAGGVDTQYF
TRBJ2-7 TRBD2 . TRBV19 17 TGTGCCAGTAGTATCGGACTAGCGGGACCCAGCTCCTACGAGCAGTACTTC CASSIGLAGPSSYEQYF
TRBJ2-1 TRBD1 . TRBV19 16 TGTGCCAGTACCGCGGCAAGGACAGGGTATGTCAATGAGCAGTTCTTC CASTAARTGYVNEQFF
TRBJ1-1 TRBD1 . TRBV10-1 18 TGCGCCAGCACCGTATCGAAAGACAGGGGGCGCAGATGCTATCGGGCTTTCTTT CASTVSKDRGRRCYRAFF
TRBJ2-3 TRBD1 . TRBV25-1 13 TGTGCCAGCACGACAGGGGTTACAGATACGCAGTATTTT CASTTGVTDTQYF
TRBJ2-7 . . TRBV15 15 TGTGCCACCAGCAGATTTCGTGGCCTTTCCTACGAGCAGTACTTC CATSRFRGLSYEQYF
TRBJ2-7 . . TRBV13 14 TGTGCCAGCAGCTCGGAGGCTAGCAGGTACGAGCAGTACTTC CASSSEASRYEQYF
TRBJ2-1 . . TRBV30 12 TGTGCCTGGAGTGTGGGAGTAAATGAGCAGTTCTTC CAWSVGVNEQFF
TRBJ2-1 TRBD2 . TRBV7-6 18 TGTGCCAGCAGCCCCGGACTAGCGGGAGCACCAAGTTTTGGTGAGCAGTTCTTC CASSPGLAGAPSFGEQFF
TRBJ2-2 . . TRBV7-9 15 TGTGCCACCACCCCTTTGGCCGCGAACACCGGGGAGCTGTTTTTT CATTPLAANTGELFF